The 16 T cell receptor beta chains in this list originate from one sample, sequenced in a study of blood T cells in healthy people across ages. Primers used in a second PCR of about 6 to 12 cycles were a sample-barcoded 5' primer and a J-beta primer mix. TCRdb redid the calling of the 5' RACE reads with MiXCR, one entry per CDR3 protein. The sample has about a million distinct CDR3 sequences, just over 50% seen once. Sequencing used blood. All receptors derive from an older woman in good health.

The rearrangement joins TRBV4-2 to TRBJ2-1; 9 bases are shared with TRBD2. There are 15 residues in the CDR3. The junction had 10 bases not matched to a gene; V was cut back by 5 bases and J by 8 bases. The germline gives CDR1 LGHNA, CDR2 YNFKEQ. The CDR3 is CASSLVAGDRYEQFF. DNA for the CDR3: TGTGCCAGCAGCTTGGTAGCGGGAGACCGTTATGAGCAGTTCTTC.

A remark on this clonotype: This may stem from a read error, because a much larger clone lies one nucleotide away. This rearrangement joins TRBV6-5 to TRBJ1-6; D remains unclear. There are 17 residues in the CDR3. Germline V lookup: CDR1 MNHEY, CDR2 SVGAGI. The V and J ends lost 4 bases and 7 bases respectively, with 20 bases between them. In DNA, the CDR3 is TGTGCCAGCAGTTTCCCCGTGCATGGTGTGGGGAATTCACCCCTCCACTTT. Amino acid sequence: CASSFPVHGVGNSPLHF.

This sequence joins TRBV14 and TRBJ2-1; D may be TRBD2 (5 bases). V lost 5 bases and J lost 8, with 19 bases in between. Germline V CDR1 and CDR2: SGHDN, FVKESK. This CDR3 is built from 15 residues. In DNA, the CDR3 is TGTGCCAGCAGCTACCCTAGCCGCGGAACGCATGAGCAGTTCTTC. Residues: CASSYPSRGTHEQFF.

V and J are TRBV15 and TRBJ2-5; 13 bases agree with TRBD2. V lost 1 base to trimming and J lost 11 bases; unmatched junction nucleotides: 4. CDR1 is LNHNV and CDR2 is YYDKDF in the germline V gene (reference sequence). CDR3 size: 14 residues. The CDR3 here is CATSRVTSGRVQYF. Written as DNA, the CDR3 is TGTGCCACCAGCAGAGTTACTAGCGGGAGGGTGCAGTACTTC.

The chain couples TRBV9 to TRBJ2-2, with D uncertain. With 0 bases removed from V and 6 bases from J, the gap between germline ends came to 6 bases. The CDR3 runs to 13 residues. Germline V lookup: CDR1 SGDLS, CDR2 YYNGEE. The CDR3 DNA sequence: TGTGCCAGCAGCGTAGTTTCGCCCGGGGAGCTGTTTTTT. It yields the protein CASSVVSPGELFF.

This clonotype was seen only a few times. The chain recombines TRBV20-1 with TRBJ2-3, with 7 bases aligning to TRBD2. This CDR3 region has 12 residues. In germline, CDR1 is DFQATT, CDR2 SNEGSKA (reference sequence). J lost 4 bases, V lost 3 bases, and 1 base had no gene match. The CDR3 region is CSARGGSDTQYF. CDR3 in DNA: TGCAGTGCTAGGGGGGGGTCAGATACGCAGTATTTT.

This chain uses TRBV13 with TRBJ2-5, with D hard to call. The CDR3 spans 12 residues. The germline gives CDR1 PRHDT, CDR2 FYEKMQ (reference sequence). V gave up 5 bases and J gave up 11 bases, with 15 bases separating them. The CDR3 is CASSPLATEQYF. The DNA for the CDR3 is TGTGCCAGCAGCCCTTTGGCGACGGAGCAGTACTTC. Full variable domain (rest looked up from reference TRBV13 and TRBJ2-5): AAGVIQSPRHLIKEKRETATLKCYPIPRHDTVYWYQQGPGQDPQFLISFYEKMQSDKGSIPDRFSAQQFSDYHSELNMSSLELGDSALYFCASSPLATEQYFGPGTRLLVL.

This chain uses TRBV30 with TRBJ1-5; D is unclear. V shed 3 bases and J shed 0 bases, with 6 bases lying between them. The length of the CDR3 is 13 residues. CDR1 GTSNPN and CDR2 SVGIG come from the germline V gene (reference sequence). CDR3 nucleotide sequence: TGTGCCTGGAGCGCGATTAGCAATCAGCCCCAGCATTTT. This gives the protein CAWSAISNQPQHF.

Worth noting for this clonotype: Germline is not matched at one junction end, which may reflect a read error. The rearrangement uses TRBV20-1 and TRBJ2-1; D may correspond to TRBD1 or TRBD2 (6 bases each). The CDR3 loop spans 13 amino acids. Looked up from germline, CDR1 is DFQATT and CDR2 is SNEGSKA (reference sequence). CDR3 loop: CSAGEWGADEQFF. CDR3 DNA sequence: TGCAGTGCTGGAGAGTGGGGGGCGGATGAGCAGTTCTTC.

The chain employs TRBV4-3 and TRBJ2-5, with TRBD2 matching 7 bases. With 0 bases clipped from V and 11 bases from J, the junction kept 9 bases outside the gene matches. The CDR3 sequence is 14 residues long. Germline-derived CDR1 and CDR2 are LGHNA and YSLEER. The CDR3: CASSQDSSGSSQYF. The CDR3, as DNA: TGCGCCAGCAGCCAAGATTCTAGCGGCTCGAGTCAGTACTTC.

The CDR3 reads CASSEGTGRSEAFF. For the CDR3, the DNA is TGTGCCAGCAGTGAAGGGACAGGGAGATCTGAAGCTTTCTTT. The gene calls are TRBV6-1 and TRBJ1-1; 8 positions match TRBD1. Germline-derived CDR1 and CDR2 are MNHNS and SASEGT. The CDR3 is made up of 14 amino acids. V shed 1 base and J 6 bases; nucleotides not matched to a gene: 4.

The V and J genes are TRBV11-3 and TRBJ2-7; D gene ambiguous. The germline V and J ends were trimmed by 2 bases and 6 bases, with 11 bases remaining between them. The CDR3 length is 13 residues. Germline V gene lookup returns CDR1 SGHNT and CDR2 YENEEA. The CDR3 is CASSLNRHSEQYF. The CDR3, as DNA: TGTGCCAGCAGCTTAAATCGACACAGCGAGCAGTACTTC.

This clonotype was detected a few times. The rearrangement links TRBV4-1 to TRBJ2-7, with TRBD2 as a possible D gene (6 bases). V was trimmed by 8 bases and J by 6 bases, leaving 17 bases between them. Germline-derived CDR1 and CDR2 are MGHRA and YSYEKL. This CDR3 is built from 13 residues. The chain's CDR3 is CASGTGLTGEQYF. Written as DNA, the CDR3 is TGCGCCAGCGGAACGGGACTTACGGGCGAGCAGTACTTC.

The chain recombines TRBV5-1 with TRBJ1-4, with D perhaps matching TRBD1 (5 bases). Trimming removed 4 bases from V and 6 bases from J, with 16 bases in between. Per the germline V gene, CDR1 is SGHRS and CDR2 is YFSETQ. The CDR3 loop spans 15 amino acids. CDR3 sequence (DNA): TGCGCCAGCAGCCCGCAGGGAACCGTAGATGAAAAACTGTTTTTT. Translating gives CASSPQGTVDEKLFF. The full variable domain, with the rest looked up from reference TRBV5-1 and TRBJ1-4, is KAGVTQTPRYLIKTRGQQVTLSCSPISGHRSVSWYQQTPGQGLQFLFEYFSETQRNKGNFPGRFSGRQFSNSRSEMNVSTLELGDSALYLCASSPQGTVDEKLFFGSGTQLSVL.

The V and J genes are TRBV7-9 and TRBJ2-1; D perhaps matches TRBD2 (6 bases). Germline CDR1 SEHNR, CDR2 FQNEAQ (reference sequence). This CDR3 comprises 17 residues. Between the trimmed V and J ends, which lost 3 bases and 0 bases, there was a span of 15 bases. Here the CDR3 reads CASSFLGGRSSYNEQFF. CDR3 in DNA: TGTGCCAGCAGCTTTTTGGGGGGAAGGTCCTCCTACAATGAGCAGTTCTTC.

The CDR3 nucleotides read TGCAGCGTTGTGGGCCTAGCGGTCTACGAGCAGTACTTC. Its protein is CSVVGLAVYEQYF. The rearrangement links TRBV29-1 to TRBJ2-7; the match to TRBD2 covers 7 bases. This CDR3 region has 13 residues. The V segment lost 4 bases and the J segment 3 bases; nucleotides outside the gene matches: 6. Germline CDR1 reads SQVTM; CDR2 reads ANQGSEA.